Here is one T cell receptor beta chain with its context. As yet, its antigen is unknown. This entry comes from a study of chemoradiotherapy in HPV16-positive cancers. Findings of the study overall: HPV-responsive T-cell expansion during chemoradiotherapy was linked to improved recurrence-free survival in HPV16-positive patients.

Germline V gives CDR1 MNHNS, CDR2 SASEGT. With 6 bases removed from V and 3 bases from J, the gap between germline ends came to 6 bases. This CDR3 region has 13 residues. Profiled with immunoSEQ multiplex PCR; TCRdb holds only in-frame clones, not every one. Altogether 8,300 or so clones are present, roughly 70% being singletons, with the ten largest covering 10%. The source material was tumor tissue, sampled from a patient who underwent chemoradiotherapy. The clonotype was recovered from a human donor with HPV-associated anogenital cancer. The chain links TRBV6-1 to TRBJ1-6; D possibly corresponds to TRBD1 (5 bases). CDR3 region: CASSDSYNSPLHF. For the CDR3, the DNA is TGTGCCAGCAGCGACAGCTATAATTCACCCCTCCACTTT.